Presented here are 2 T cell receptor beta chains from one specimen sequenced in a study of blood T cells in healthy people across ages. The authors ran a second PCR of 7 to 11 cycles using a sample-barcoded 5' primer and a J-beta primer mix. TCRdb re-called the 5' RACE reads with MiXCR, one entry per CDR3 protein. The sample lists more than 800,000 distinct CDR3 sequences, roughly 45% occurring once. The sequenced sample was blood. The receptors were sampled from a woman in her sixties in good health.

A few counts support this clonotype. The chain has TRBV5-4 and TRBJ1-5, with 7 bases aligning to TRBD1. V lost 0 bases, J lost 5 bases, and 11 bases stayed unmatched. Per germline, CDR1 SGHNT and CDR2 YYREEE (reference sequence). CDR3 length: 17 amino acids. The CDR3 region is CASSLGNTGDPYQPQHF. The CDR3 coding sequence is TGTGCCAGCAGCTTGGGTAATACAGGGGATCCGTATCAGCCCCAGCATTTT. The full variable domain, its missing parts supplied by reference TRBV5-4 and TRBJ1-5, is ETGVTQSPTHLIKTRGQQVTLRCSSQSGHNTVSWYQQALGQGPQFIFQYYREEENGRGNFPPRFSGLQFPNYSSELNVNALELDDSALYLCASSLGNTGDPYQPQHFGDGTRLSIL.

This chain connects TRBV29-1 to TRBJ2-7; the D gene could be TRBD1 or TRBD2 (6 bases each). The ends were cut back, 3 bases at V and 4 bases at J, with 16 bases in the middle. The CDR3 has 14 residues. Germline assignment: CDR1 SQVTM and CDR2 ANQGSEA. For the CDR3, the DNA is TGCAGCGTTGACGCGGGACTGGGGGCTTACGAGCAGTACTTC. Amino acids: CSVDAGLGAYEQYF.